What follows are 18 T cell receptor beta chains derived from one specimen sequenced in a study of control samples from healthy donors and cancer patients. Repertoires were generated with immunoSEQ multiplex PCR, while TCRdb's copy carries only in-frame clones and drops some. The table includes over 100,000 clones, approximately 90% detected once. Input material: blood. Source of these receptors: a woman in her forties or fifties in good health.

The chain links TRBV5-1 to TRBJ2-1; TRBD2 matches 7 bases. The germline V gene encodes CDR1 SGHRS and CDR2 YFSETQ. CDR3 length equals 15 residues. V trimming: 1 base; J trimming: 5 bases; junction bases outside the gene matches: 6. This chain's CDR3 is CASSLTPGGNNEQFF. CDR3 in DNA: TGCGCCAGCAGCTTGACCCCGGGGGGAAACAATGAGCAGTTCTTC.

The V gene is TRBV5-5, the J gene TRBJ1-1; 7 bases align to TRBD1. This CDR3 has 15 amino acids. Germline trimming cut 6 bases from V and 1 base from J; bases unmatched to any gene: 9. Germline-derived CDR1 and CDR2 are SGHKS and YYEKEE (reference sequence). The DNA of the CDR3 is TGTGCCAGCACCACAGGGGATAATGGGAACACTGAAGCTTTCTTT. Encoded protein: CASTTGDNGNTEAFF.

The V and J genes are TRBV19 and TRBJ2-7, with D maybe TRBD1 (5 bases). Germline CDR1 and CDR2: LNHDA and SQIVND (reference sequence). V was cut by 8 bases and J by 2 bases, with 16 bases left in between. The CDR3 sequence is 14 residues long. The CDR3: CASRLGPGTYEQYF. The CDR3 DNA follows: TGTGCCAGTCGCTTGGGGCCCGGCACCTACGAGCAGTACTTC.

The rearrangement links TRBV4-1 to TRBJ1-1; the match to TRBD1 covers 7 bases. Germline CDR1 and CDR2: MGHRA and YSYEKL. This CDR3 is built from 15 residues. V shed 4 bases and J 5 bases; nucleotides not matched to a gene: 10. In DNA, the CDR3 is TGCGCCAGCAGCCCGCGACAGGGAGGGGAGACTGAAGCTTTCTTT. Encoded protein: CASSPRQGGETEAFF.

The V gene is TRBV6-4, the J gene TRBJ1-2; unclear D gene. Germline values: CDR1 MRHNA, CDR2 SNTAGT. V shed 3 bases and J shed 4 bases, with 6 bases lying between them. The CDR3 runs to 12 residues. The CDR3 spells CASSEASYGYTF. CDR3 DNA: TGTGCCAGCAGTGAAGCATCCTATGGCTACACCTTC.

J is TRBJ1-1 and V is TRBV6-6; D unclear. The germline CDR1 and CDR2 sequences are MNHNY and SVGAGI (reference sequence). V was cut by 3 bases and J by 2 bases, with 16 bases left in between. The CDR3 extends over 16 amino acids. For the CDR3, the DNA is TGTGCCAGCAGTTATATATGGTCGCAACCCAACACTGAAGCTTTCTTT. Protein sequence: CASSYIWSQPNTEAFF.

The genes are TRBV25-1 and TRBJ2-5, with D perhaps TRBD2 (7 bases). The germline CDR1 and CDR2 sequences are MGHDK and SYGVNS. V was cut by 2 bases and J by 4 bases, with 14 bases left in between. The CDR3 has 15 amino acids. CDR3 in amino acids: CASSEVGRGRETQYF. The DNA for the CDR3 is TGTGCCAGCAGTGAAGTGGGGAGGGGGAGAGAGACCCAGTACTTC.

The CDR3 region has the DNA TGTGCCAGCAGCCTAAAGTGGGACAGGGGTTCACCCCTCCACTTT. This gives the protein CASSLKWDRGSPLHF. V gene TRBV9 combines with J gene TRBJ1-6; 10 bases agree with TRBD1. In germline, CDR1 is SGDLS, CDR2 YYNGEE. J gave up 9 bases and V 4 bases, and 7 bases lay outside the gene matches. The CDR3 has 15 amino acids.

The chain couples TRBV5-4 to TRBJ2-1; 9 bases are shared with TRBD2. V lost 0 bases and J lost 6; bases outside the gene matches: 13. Germline loops: CDR1 SGHNT, CDR2 YYREEE (reference sequence). CDR3 length: 18 amino acids. In nucleotides, the CDR3 is TGTGCCAGCAGCTTGGGGATGGGAGGGAAGCGGGGGGTCAATGAGCAGTTCTTC. Protein sequence: CASSLGMGGKRGVNEQFF. The full variable domain, with the rest looked up from reference TRBV5-4 and TRBJ2-1, is ETGVTQSPTHLIKTRGQQVTLRCSSQSGHNTVSWYQQALGQGPQFIFQYYREEENGRGNFPPRFSGLQFPNYSSELNVNALELDDSALYLCASSLGMGGKRGVNEQFFGPGTRLTVL.

Written as DNA, the CDR3 is TGTGCCAGCAGCTTAGGGACAGGGCCGACAGATACGCAGTATTTT. As protein: CASSLGTGPTDTQYF. The chain links TRBV7-7 to TRBJ2-3, with 8 bases aligning to TRBD1. J gave up 3 bases and V 1 base, and 3 bases lay outside the gene matches. CDR1 is SSHAT, CDR2 FNYEAQ, per germline (reference sequence). This CDR3 has 15 residues.

The chain has TRBV5-6 and TRBJ2-5, with D unresolved. The ends were cut back, 6 bases at V and 5 bases at J, with 8 bases in the middle. The germline V gene has CDR1 SGHDT and CDR2 YYEEEE. The CDR3 is made up of 11 amino acids. The CDR3 DNA is TGTGCCAGCACCCGAAGGGAGACCCAGTACTTC. The encoded protein is CASTRRETQYF.

The chain employs TRBV19 and TRBJ2-3, with 10 nucleotides matching TRBD2. Per the germline V gene, CDR1 is LNHDA and CDR2 is SQIVND (reference sequence). Germline trimming cut 7 bases from V and 5 bases from J; bases unmatched to any gene: 6. The CDR3 loop spans 14 amino acids. The CDR3, as DNA: TGTGCCAGTAATCTAGCGGGAGTGGGAGATACGCAGTATTTT. Translation gives CASNLAGVGDTQYF.

The chain carries TRBV23-1 and TRBJ2-1; no reliable D call. TRBV23-1 is filed as an ORF, its function uncertain. Trimming pared 5 bases from V and 5 bases from J, leaving 7 bases between. The CDR3 is 12 residues long. The CDR3 protein is CASSVGNNEQFF. The DNA of the CDR3 is TGCGCCAGCAGTGTGGGTAACAATGAGCAGTTCTTC.

The J gene is TRBJ2-1, the V gene TRBV3-1 (or the pseudogene TRBV3-2); D possibly corresponds to TRBD2 (7 bases). Germline V gene lookup returns CDR1 LGHDT and CDR2 YNNKEL (reference sequence). V was trimmed by 4 bases and J by 7 bases, leaving 14 bases between them. This CDR3 contains 14 residues. DNA of the CDR3: TGTGCCAGCAGCCGCCGGGGGGCGGTAAATGAGCAGTTCTTC. Encoded protein: CASSRRGAVNEQFF.

This clone was observed a single time. This rearrangement joins TRBV9 to TRBJ1-2, with 8 bases aligning to TRBD1. Germline CDR1 and CDR2: SGDLS and YYNGEE. This CDR3 contains 16 residues. With 2 bases clipped from V and 4 bases from J, the junction kept 10 bases outside the gene matches. The CDR3 DNA reads as TGTGCCAGCAGCGTCCGTGGGGCAGGGGGCTCCTATGGCTACACCTTC. Its translation is CASSVRGAGGSYGYTF. Together with reference TRBV9 and TRBJ1-2, the CDR3 gives the full variable domain: DSGVTQTPKHLITATGQRVTLRCSPRSGDLSVYWYQQSLDQGLQFLIQYYNGEERAKGNILERFSAQQFPDLHSELNLSSLELGDSALYFCASSVRGAGGSYGYTFGSGTRLTVV.

The chain couples TRBV4-2 to TRBJ1-1; D is perhaps TRBD1 (6 bases). There are 15 residues in the CDR3. The V end was cut by 0 bases, the J end by 0 bases, with 8 bases between. Germline CDR1 and CDR2: LGHNA and YNFKEQ. The CDR3 sequence: CASSQESGVNTEAFF. CDR3 sequence (DNA): TGTGCCAGCAGCCAAGAATCAGGGGTGAACACTGAAGCTTTCTTT.

This clone showed up just a few times. The chain carries TRBV19 and TRBJ2-3; no firm D call. The CDR3 length is 14 residues. Trimming took off 5 bases at V and 4 bases at J, with 13 bases between the two ends. Germline-derived CDR1 and CDR2 are LNHDA and SQIVND (reference sequence). The chain's CDR3 is CASSSGSVPDTQYF. The DNA of the CDR3 is TGTGCCAGTAGTTCGGGCTCGGTCCCAGATACGCAGTATTTT.

CDR3 sequence: CASSHLSSEAFF. The CDR3 DNA reads as TGTGCCAGCAGCCACCTGTCTTCCGAAGCTTTCTTT. The chain has TRBV3-1 (or the pseudogene TRBV3-2) and TRBJ1-1, with no clear D. V lost 3 bases and J lost 8, with 10 bases in between. The CDR3 sequence is 12 residues long. Germline CDR1 reads LGHDT; CDR2 reads YNNKEL (reference sequence).